The rows below give T cell receptor beta chains drawn from one sample of a study of T-cell reconstitution after alpha-beta-depleted transplantation in children. TCRdb re-called the PCR reads through MiXCR, storing one row per CDR3 protein. The repertoire holds some 520,000 distinct CDR3 sequences, with around a third as singletons. This specimen was PBMCs from the stem cell graft donor, taken from the stem cell graft. Every receptor here comes from a human donor who donated a stem cell graft to a child with aplastic anemia. The CDR3 runs from the conserved cysteine through the conserved F or W. A D gene is named only where the DNA matches it firmly. Clone size is given for some rows only: seen once, a few or many times, or a class if the clone is expanded.

V: TRBV29-1
size: -
J: TRBJ2-1
D: -
DNA: TGCAGCGTTGAAGATCGGAATAGCGGAAATGAGCAGTTCTTC
CDR3: CSVEDRNSGNEQFF

V: TRBV29-1
size: -
J: TRBJ1-1
D: TRBD1
DNA: TGCAGCGTCTTGGCCGGCGGACAGGCTTTTAGCACTGAAGCTTTCTTT
CDR3: CSVLAGGQAFSTEAFF

V: TRBV6-1
size: -
J: TRBJ1-4
D: -
DNA: TGTGCCAGCAGCCCCGCTCCAGGCAGGAGTGAAAAACTGTTTTTT
CDR3: CASSPAPGRSEKLFF

V: TRBV13
size: few
J: TRBJ2-3
D: TRBD2
DNA: TGTGCCAGCAGCTTAGGCCTTCGCGGGAGGTGCACAGATACGCAGTATTTT
CDR3: CASSLGLRGRCTDTQYF

V: TRBV12-3/TRBV12-4
size: -
J: TRBJ2-7
D: TRBD1
DNA: TGTGCCAGCAGCTTACTGGGACAGGTGACCTACGAGCAGTACTTC
CDR3: CASSLLGQVTYEQYF

V: TRBV29-1
size: -
J: TRBJ2-5
D: TRBD1
DNA: TGCAGCGTCGGAACAGGGGGGAAGACCCAGTACTTC
CDR3: CSVGTGGKTQYF

V: TRBV20-1
size: -
J: TRBJ2-1
D: -
DNA: TGCAGTGCTAGGGCCAGGGGGAGGGGGAACAATGAGCAGTTCTTC
CDR3: CSARARGRGNNEQFF

V: TRBV6-2/TRBV6-3
size: -
J: TRBJ2-7
D: TRBD1
DNA: TGTGCCAGCAGTTTACCCCGGACAGGAATGTACGAGCAGTACTTC
CDR3: CASSLPRTGMYEQYF

V: TRBV30
size: few
J: TRBJ1-2
D: -
DNA: TGTGCCTGGAGTGTCGGCTATGGCTACACCTTC
CDR3: CAWSVGYGYTF

V: TRBV9
size: -
J: TRBJ2-1
D: TRBD2
DNA: TGTGCCAGCAGCGACGGACTAGCGGGACATAATGAGCAGTTCTTC
CDR3: CASSDGLAGHNEQFF

V: TRBV27
size: -
J: TRBJ1-3
D: -
DNA: TGTGCCAGCAGTGCCGGGTCCTTCTCTGGAAACACCATATATTTT
CDR3: CASSAGSFSGNTIYF

V: TRBV12-3/TRBV12-4
size: -
J: TRBJ2-7
D: TRBD1
DNA: TGTGCCAGCAGTTTGGACAGGCCGGGCGAGCAGTACTTC
CDR3: CASSLDRPGEQYF

V: TRBV5-1
size: -
J: TRBJ1-3
D: -
DNA: TGCGCCAGCAGCTTGTTGGGGGGGGACCTCTCTGGAAACACCATATATTTT
CDR3: CASSLLGGDLSGNTIYF

V: TRBV7-2
size: -
J: TRBJ1-6
D: -
DNA: TGTGCCAGCAGCTTCACCCCGGGGGTCACACCCCTCCACTTT
CDR3: CASSFTPGVTPLHF

V: TRBV7-2
size: few
J: TRBJ1-1
D: TRBD1
DNA: TGTGCCAGCAGAGGGACAGCGAACACTGAAGCTTTCTTT
CDR3: CASRGTANTEAFF

V: TRBV9
size: once
J: TRBJ2-3
D: -
DNA: TGTGCCAGCAACGACAGCCCCACAGATACGCAGTATTTT
CDR3: CASNDSPTDTQYF

V: TRBV29-1
size: -
J: TRBJ1-5
D: TRBD1
DNA: TGCAGCGTTAGCACAGGGGTGGAAGGACAGCCCCAGCATTTT
CDR3: CSVSTGVEGQPQHF

V: TRBV7-2
size: few
J: TRBJ2-3
D: TRBD2
DNA: TGTGCCAGCAGCTTAGGGACTAGCGGGAGCGCAGATACGCAGTATTTT
CDR3: CASSLGTSGSADTQYF

V: TRBV6-2/TRBV6-3
size: -
J: TRBJ2-7
D: TRBD1
DNA: TGTGCCAGCAGGCCCTCCGGACAGGGTAACCACGAGCAGTACTTC
CDR3: CASRPSGQGNHEQYF

V: TRBV7-2
size: -
J: TRBJ2-5
D: -
DNA: TGTGCCAGCAGTTCATACAGCGAAGAGACCCAGTACTTC
CDR3: CASSSYSEETQYF

V: TRBV12-3/TRBV12-4
size: few
J: TRBJ2-3
D: TRBD1
DNA: TGTGCCAGCAGTTCCTCTCCACGGACAGGCGGTACGCAGTATTTT
CDR3: CASSSSPRTGGTQYF

V: TRBV30
size: -
J: TRBJ2-6
D: -
DNA: TGTGCCTGGGCCAGAGGGGGGTTTGGGTCTGGGGCCAACGTCCTGACTTTC
CDR3: CAWARGGFGSGANVLTF

V: TRBV27
size: -
J: TRBJ2-2
D: TRBD2
DNA: TGTGCCAGCAAAATCGGGACTACCACCGGGGAGCTGTTTTTT
CDR3: CASKIGTTTGELFF

V: TRBV5-1
size: few
J: TRBJ1-1
D: -
DNA: TGCGCCAGCAGCTTGGCCTGGGGAGGGAGCACTGAAGCTTTCTTT
CDR3: CASSLAWGGSTEAFF

V: TRBV5-5
size: few
J: TRBJ2-5
D: TRBD1
DNA: TGTGCCAGCAGCCGAGCCATGGGACAGGTCGGGACCCAGTACTTC
CDR3: CASSRAMGQVGTQYF

V: TRBV14
size: -
J: TRBJ1-1
D: -
DNA: TGTGCCAGCAGCCAAGATGGGGGGGCGCAGAACACTGAAGCTTTCTTT
CDR3: CASSQDGGAQNTEAFF

V: TRBV11-3
size: few
J: TRBJ1-2
D: TRBD1
DNA: TGTGCCAGCAGCTTAAGACAGGGATCTAACTATGGCTACACCTTC
CDR3: CASSLRQGSNYGYTF

V: TRBV6-1
size: few
J: TRBJ2-1
D: TRBD1
DNA: TGTGCCAGCACGCAGGGGACAGGGCTCTACAATGAGCAGTTCTTC
CDR3: CASTQGTGLYNEQFF

V: TRBV5-1
size: -
J: TRBJ1-2
D: -
DNA: TGCGCCAGCAGCTTGCTTCAGGGCGACTATGGCTACACCTTC
CDR3: CASSLLQGDYGYTF

V: TRBV20-1
size: few
J: TRBJ1-1
D: TRBD1
DNA: TGCAGTGCTAGAGATTCAGGGGGCAACGGAGAAGCTTTCTTT
CDR3: CSARDSGGNGEAFF

V: TRBV4-3
size: -
J: TRBJ2-1
D: -
DNA: TGCGCCAGCAGCCGGATTGGAGCGGAGCTGGGAGTTTCCAATGAGCAGTTCTTC
CDR3: CASSRIGAELGVSNEQFF

V: TRBV6-2/TRBV6-3
size: -
J: TRBJ2-3
D: TRBD2
DNA: TGTGCCAGCAGTTTTCGACTAGCGGGATCTAGCACAGATACGCAGTATTTT
CDR3: CASSFRLAGSSTDTQYF

V: TRBV11-2
size: -
J: TRBJ2-5
D: TRBD2
DNA: TGTGCCAGCAGCTTAGTGGGACTATCGGGAGGGACCCAGTACTTC
CDR3: CASSLVGLSGGTQYF

V: TRBV12-3/TRBV12-4
size: few
J: TRBJ2-3
D: TRBD2
DNA: TGTGCCAGCAGTTTAGGGGGCGGGAGGTCCACAGATACGCAGTATTTT
CDR3: CASSLGGGRSTDTQYF

V: TRBV18
size: -
J: TRBJ2-3
D: TRBD1
DNA: TGTGCCAGCTCACCACAAGTTGGGACAGGGGACACAGATACGCAGTATTTT
CDR3: CASSPQVGTGDTDTQYF

V: TRBV5-1
size: few
J: TRBJ2-1
D: TRBD2
DNA: TGCGCCAGCAGCCCGGGGGCTAGCGGGAGTAGAATGTTCTTC
CDR3: CASSPGASGSRMFF

V: TRBV5-1
size: -
J: TRBJ2-6
D: TRBD1
DNA: TGCGCCAGCAGCTTGGCCAAGGTGTTGTTTGGACAGGGGACCCCCTCTGGGGCCAACGTCCTGACTTTC
CDR3: CASSLAKVLFGQGTPSGANVLTF

V: TRBV5-6
size: -
J: TRBJ2-3
D: -
DNA: TGTACCAGCAGCTTTGGACGGGTCACAGATACGCAGTATTTT
CDR3: CTSSFGRVTDTQYF

V: TRBV12-3/TRBV12-4
size: few
J: TRBJ2-3
D: -
DNA: TGTGCCAGCAGAAACTCCGGTACGGGTACGCAGTATTTT
CDR3: CASRNSGTGTQYF

V: TRBV28
size: -
J: TRBJ2-7
D: -
DNA: TGTGCCAGCAGTTTGTCCGGGACTCCCACCTACGAGCAGTACTTC
CDR3: CASSLSGTPTYEQYF

V: TRBV12-3/TRBV12-4
size: -
J: TRBJ1-1
D: TRBD1
DNA: TGTGCCAGCAGTTTACTAGGGGGCGACATACTACCAGCTTTCTTT
CDR3: CASSLLGGDILPAFF

V: TRBV20-1
size: -
J: TRBJ2-5
D: -
DNA: TGCCGTGCTAGAGAACGGGGCCAAGAGACCCAGTACTTC
CDR3: CRARERGQETQYF

V: TRBV15
size: -
J: TRBJ2-1
D: -
DNA: TGTGCCACCAGCAGAGACCCTTCCGGGCGCGGGCAGTTCTTC
CDR3: CATSRDPSGRGQFF

V: TRBV20-1
size: -
J: TRBJ2-7
D: TRBD1
DNA: TGCAGTGCAAAGGCGACACAGGGGGTCATCTACGAGCAGTACTTC
CDR3: CSAKATQGVIYEQYF

V: TRBV12-3/TRBV12-4
size: few
J: TRBJ1-1
D: -
DNA: TGTGCCAGCAGTTTGCTCGAAATGAACACTGAAGCTTTCTTT
CDR3: CASSLLEMNTEAFF

V: TRBV29-1
size: -
J: TRBJ2-4
D: TRBD1
DNA: TGCAGCGTTGAAGACGGGACAGGGGGGGTCATTCAGTACTTC
CDR3: CSVEDGTGGVIQYF

V: TRBV29-1
size: few
J: TRBJ1-2
D: -
DNA: TGCAGCGTTGACCCAGGGGAGCACTATGGCTACACCTTC
CDR3: CSVDPGEHYGYTF

V: TRBV5-1
size: few
J: TRBJ2-1
D: -
DNA: TGCGCCAGCAGCTTGGAGGCTAGAGGGAATGAGCAGTTCTTC
CDR3: CASSLEARGNEQFF

V: TRBV7-8
size: few
J: TRBJ2-3
D: -
DNA: TGTGCCAGCAGATCCACGCGGGAAGGGTTAGGAGGGAGAGACACAGATACGCAGTATTTT
CDR3: CASRSTREGLGGRDTDTQYF

V: TRBV20-1
size: few
J: TRBJ2-2
D: TRBD2
DNA: TGCAGTGCTAGAGATCACACTAGCGGGGCCCTCGGGGAGCTGTTTTTT
CDR3: CSARDHTSGALGELFF